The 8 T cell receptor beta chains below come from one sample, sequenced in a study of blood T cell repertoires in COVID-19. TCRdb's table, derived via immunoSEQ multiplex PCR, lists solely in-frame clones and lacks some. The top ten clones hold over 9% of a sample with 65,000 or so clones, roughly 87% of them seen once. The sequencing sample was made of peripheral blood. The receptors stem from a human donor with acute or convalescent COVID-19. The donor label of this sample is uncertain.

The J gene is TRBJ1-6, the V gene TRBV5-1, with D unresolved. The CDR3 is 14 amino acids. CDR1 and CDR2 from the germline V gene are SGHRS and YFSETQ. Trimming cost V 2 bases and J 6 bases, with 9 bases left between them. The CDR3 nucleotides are TGCGCCAGCAGCTTTCCGGGTCCTAATTCACCCCTCCACTTT. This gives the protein CASSFPGPNSPLHF.

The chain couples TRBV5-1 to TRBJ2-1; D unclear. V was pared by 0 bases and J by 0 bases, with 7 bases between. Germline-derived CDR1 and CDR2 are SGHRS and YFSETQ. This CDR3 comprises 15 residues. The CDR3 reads CASSLAASSYNEQFF. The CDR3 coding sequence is TGCGCCAGCAGCTTGGCGGCTAGCTCCTACAATGAGCAGTTCTTC.

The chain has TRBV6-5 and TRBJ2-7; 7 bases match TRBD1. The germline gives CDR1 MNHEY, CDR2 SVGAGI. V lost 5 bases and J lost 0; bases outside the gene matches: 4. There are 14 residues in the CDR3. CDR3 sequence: CASSRGQSSYEQYF. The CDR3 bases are TGTGCCAGCAGTCGGGGACAGAGCTCCTACGAGCAGTACTTC.

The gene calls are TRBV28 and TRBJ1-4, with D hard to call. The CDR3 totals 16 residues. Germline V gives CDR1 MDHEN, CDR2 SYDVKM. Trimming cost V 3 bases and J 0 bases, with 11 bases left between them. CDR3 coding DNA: TGTGCCAGCAGTTTCCCGGACTCCGCAACTAATGAAAAACTGTTTTTT. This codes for CASSFPDSATNEKLFF.

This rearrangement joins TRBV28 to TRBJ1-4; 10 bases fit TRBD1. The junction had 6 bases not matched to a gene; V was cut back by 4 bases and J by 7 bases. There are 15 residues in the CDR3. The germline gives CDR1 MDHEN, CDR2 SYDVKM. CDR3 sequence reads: CASSSRDRGTEKLFF. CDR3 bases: TGTGCCAGCAGTTCTCGGGACAGGGGTACTGAAAAACTGTTTTTT.

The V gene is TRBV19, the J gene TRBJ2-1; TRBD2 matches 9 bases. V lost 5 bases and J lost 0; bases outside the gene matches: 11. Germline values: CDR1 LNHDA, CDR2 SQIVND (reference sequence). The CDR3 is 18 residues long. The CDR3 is CASSPPKGLAGSYNEQFF. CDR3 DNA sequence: TGTGCCAGTAGTCCCCCTAAGGGACTAGCAGGCTCCTACAATGAGCAGTTCTTC.

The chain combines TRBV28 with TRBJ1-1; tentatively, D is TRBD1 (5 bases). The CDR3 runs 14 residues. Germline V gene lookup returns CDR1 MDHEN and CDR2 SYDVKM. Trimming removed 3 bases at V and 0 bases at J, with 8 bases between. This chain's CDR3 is CASSLGGMNTEAFF. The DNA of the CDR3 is TGTGCCAGCAGTTTGGGGGGAATGAACACTGAAGCTTTCTTT. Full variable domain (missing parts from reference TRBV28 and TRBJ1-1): DVKVTQSSRYLVKRTGEKVFLECVQDMDHENMFWYRQDPGLGLRLIYFSYDVKMKEKGDIPEGYSVSREKKERFSLILESASTNQTSMYLCASSLGGMNTEAFFGQGTRLTVV.

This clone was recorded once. The CDR3 DNA sequence: TGTGCCAGCAGCCTACAGGGCTCCAATGAAAAACTGTTTTTT. As protein: CASSLQGSNEKLFF. This rearrangement joins TRBV7-9 to TRBJ1-4; possibly TRBD1 for D (6 bases). Trimming left V 5 bases short and J 5 bases short, with 12 bases between. CDR1 is SEHNR, CDR2 FQNEAQ, per germline (reference sequence). The length of the CDR3 is 14 residues.